These 9 T cell receptor beta chains were all obtained from the same sample, sequenced in a study of blood T cell repertoires in COVID-19 (dated by TCRdb to about 2020). The library was obtained by the immunoSEQ multiplex PCR assay. What TCRdb holds here is the immuneACCESS table cut down to in-frame rearrangements. Part of the clones is not present; checked against another copy, under half of the missing clones reflect an unresolved V gene, and the others are unexplained. This sample holds more than 100,000 clones; 84% were observed only once. The top ten hold around 3.9% of the sample. What was sequenced was PBMCs or T cells enriched from blood (not recorded which). Receptor source: a young woman who had recovered from COVID-19.

This clone has a single count. This chain joins TRBV7-3 and TRBJ2-1; TRBD2 agrees at 9 bases. The ends lost 4 bases at V and 0 bases at J; junction bases unmatched: 4. The CDR3 runs 16 residues. From germline, CDR1 is SGHTA and CDR2 FQGTGA. This chain's CDR3 is CASSSTGLASYNEQFF. The CDR3 DNA sequence: TGTGCCAGCAGCTCAACGGGACTAGCCTCCTACAATGAGCAGTTCTTC.

The V call is TRBV18, the J call TRBJ2-2; D not certain. This CDR3 contains 14 residues. Germline loops: CDR1 KGHSH, CDR2 LQKENI. Trimming took off 2 bases at V and 8 bases at J, with 12 bases between the two ends. The CDR3 reads CASSPVRVRGELFF. For the CDR3, the DNA is TGTGCCAGCTCACCAGTACGAGTTCGGGGGGAGCTGTTTTTT.

This chain connects TRBV18 to TRBJ1-4; D unclear. Trimming took 4 bases from V and 5 from J, leaving 8 bases between them. This CDR3 contains 13 residues. Looked up from germline, CDR1 is KGHSH and CDR2 is LQKENI. The CDR3 region has the DNA TGTGCCAGCTCACAGGACTGGAATGAAAAACTGTTTTTT. It is translated as CASSQDWNEKLFF.

Details on this clone: This could be a read error, since a much larger clone is one nucleotide away. The gene calls are TRBV5-5 and TRBJ1-1; D is undetermined. In germline, CDR1 is SGHKS, CDR2 YYEKEE (reference sequence). The V end was cut by 1 base, the J end by 1 base, with 5 bases between. The CDR3 runs 13 residues. Here the CDR3 reads CASSLPGNTEAFF. Written as DNA, the CDR3 is TGTGCCAGCAGCTTGCCAGGGAACACTGAAGCTTTCTTT.

This chain connects TRBV11-2 to TRBJ2-7; 11 bases map to TRBD2. Germline lookup yields CDR1 SGHAT and CDR2 FQNNGV. The CDR3 sequence is 16 residues long. Trimming took 5 bases from V and 2 from J; bases not matched to a gene: 8. The CDR3 region is CASSRTRLAGTYEQYF. CDR3 DNA sequence: TGTGCCAGCAGCCGAACCCGACTAGCGGGAACCTACGAGCAGTACTTC.

The chain employs TRBV19 and TRBJ1-2; TRBD1 is a possible D gene (6 bases). The CDR3 totals 16 residues. The V gene's germline CDR1 is LNHDA and CDR2 SQIVND (reference sequence). V dropped 6 bases and J dropped 1 base, with 18 bases sitting between them. CDR3 loop: CASSLVRADSNYGYTF. The CDR3 region has the DNA TGTGCCAGTAGCCTCGTCCGCGCGGACAGTAACTATGGCTACACCTTC. The full variable domain, in which reference TRBV19 and TRBJ1-2 provide the parts outside the CDR3, is DGGITQSPKYLFRKEGQNVTLSCEQNLNHDAMYWYRQDPGQGLRLIYYSQIVNDFQKGDIAEGYSVSREKKESFPLTVTSAQKNPTAFYLCASSLVRADSNYGYTFGSGTRLTVV.

CDR3: CASSQSNRRGWETQYF. The CDR3 DNA is TGTGCCAGCAGCCAATCCAACCGCAGGGGCTGGGAGACCCAGTACTTC. The chain is built from TRBV4-2 and TRBJ2-5; the D gene is possibly TRBD1 (6 bases). Trimming took 2 bases from V and 5 from J, leaving 18 bases between them. Germline V lookup: CDR1 LGHNA, CDR2 YNFKEQ. This CDR3 contains 16 residues.

The chain is built from TRBV4-1 and TRBJ2-2; TRBD2 matches at 9 bases. Looked up from germline, CDR1 is MGHRA and CDR2 is YSYEKL. V gave up 4 bases and J gave up 4 bases; unmatched junction bases: 1. This CDR3 spans 14 amino acids. The CDR3 loop reads CASSRSGSTGELFF. DNA for the CDR3: TGCGCCAGCAGCCGTAGCGGGAGCACCGGGGAGCTGTTTTTT.

The chain is built from TRBV5-1 and TRBJ2-3; 8 nucleotides agree with TRBD2. V dropped 3 bases and J dropped 4; count of bases not matched to a gene: 10. This CDR3 contains 16 residues. The germline V gene has CDR1 SGHRS and CDR2 YFSETQ. CDR3 sequence: CASSSRLAGLADTQYF. CDR3 in DNA: TGCGCCAGCAGCTCCCGCTTAGCGGGATTGGCAGATACGCAGTATTTT.